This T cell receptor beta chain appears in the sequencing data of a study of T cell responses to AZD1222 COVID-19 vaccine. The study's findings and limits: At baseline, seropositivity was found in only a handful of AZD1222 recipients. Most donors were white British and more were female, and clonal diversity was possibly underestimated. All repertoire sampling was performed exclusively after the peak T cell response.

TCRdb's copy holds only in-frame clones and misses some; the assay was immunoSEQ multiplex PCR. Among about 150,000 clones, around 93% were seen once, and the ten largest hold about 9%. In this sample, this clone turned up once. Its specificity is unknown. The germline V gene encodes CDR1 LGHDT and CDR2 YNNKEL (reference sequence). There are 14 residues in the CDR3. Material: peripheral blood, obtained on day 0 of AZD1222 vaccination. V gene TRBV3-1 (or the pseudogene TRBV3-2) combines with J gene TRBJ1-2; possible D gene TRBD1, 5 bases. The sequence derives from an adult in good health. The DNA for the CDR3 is TGTGCATCGGGACCTTCCGAGTACAGCTATGGCTACACCTTC. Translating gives CASGPSEYSYGYTF.